This TCR beta chain was sequenced during a study of T cell responses to AZD1222 COVID-19 vaccine. General study findings and limits: Reportedly, nearly half the spike-specific TCRs target unmutated variant regions. Researchers report vaccine-associated CD4 TCRs spanning spike, with dominance at 160-218 and 743-854. After two AZD1222 doses, spike-specific TCR breadth and depth rose versus day 0.

Produced via immunoSEQ multiplex PCR; TCRdb's table is partial and in-frame only. The repertoire includes 90,000 or so clones, 89% of them detected once, and approximately 2.5% sits in the top ten. Turning to this clone: Its antigen is not identified.

This CDR3 is 11 amino acids long. Germline-derived CDR1 and CDR2 are WSHSY and SAAADI. Deletions cut 6 bases from V and 2 bases from J, with 5 bases between. Sample: peripheral blood, taken on day 0 of AZD1222 vaccination. This receptor was taken from an adult in good health. The chain combines TRBV10-2 with TRBJ2-7, with no clear D. For the CDR3, the DNA is TGCGCCAGCAGGGTGGCCTACGAGCAGTACTTC. Amino acid sequence: CASRVAYEQYF.